The 21 T cell receptor beta chains reported below all come from one sample, sequenced in a study of blood T cells in healthy people across ages. Primers used in a second PCR of roughly 7 to 12 cycles were a sample-barcoded 5' primer and a J-beta primer mix. TCRdb reprocessed the 5' RACE reads via MiXCR and lists one record per CDR3 protein. The repertoire consists of approximately 780,000 distinct CDR3 sequences, with roughly 25% occurring once and the leading ten covering over 2.5%. These data also featured in a second study, about T cells of mothers and their children.

The sample comprised blood. The receptor source for this set is a boy younger than 18 in good health.

This clonotype has just a few counts. This chain joins TRBV10-2 and TRBJ2-5; D tentatively reads TRBD1 or TRBD2 (6 bases each). The V end was cut by 6 bases, the J end by 5 bases, with 19 bases between. Germline V gives CDR1 WSHSY, CDR2 SAAADI. The CDR3 runs to 15 residues. Written as DNA, the CDR3 is TGCGCCAGCAGAATGACAGGAGGGGTCACCGAGACCCAGTACTTC. Its protein is CASRMTGGVTETQYF.

Only a few counts were recorded for this clonotype. This sequence joins TRBV12-3 or TRBV12-4 and TRBJ2-7; TRBD1 is a possible D gene (6 bases). V shed 4 bases and J shed 5 bases, with 12 bases lying between them. The CDR3 extends over 13 amino acids. The DNA of the CDR3 is TGTGCCAGCAGTTCTCAGGGGACCCACGAGCAGTACTTC. It encodes CASSSQGTHEQYF.

The chain uses TRBV28 and TRBJ2-7; no clear D gene. From germline, CDR1 is MDHEN and CDR2 SYDVKM. V lost 3 bases and J lost 6, with 12 bases in between. The CDR3 has 13 residues. CDR3 in amino acids: CASSFHRIAEQYF. Written as DNA, the CDR3 is TGTGCCAGCAGTTTCCACAGAATAGCCGAGCAGTACTTC.

This clonotype was seen a few times. The chain employs TRBV25-1 and TRBJ1-4; 12 positions agree with TRBD1. The junction had 3 bases not matched to a gene; V was cut back by 3 bases and J by 7 bases. This CDR3 has 15 residues. CDR1 and CDR2 (germline): MGHDK, SYGVNS. The CDR3 loop reads CASSEGQGAGEKLFF. DNA of the CDR3: TGTGCCAGCAGTGAGGGACAGGGGGCGGGTGAAAAACTGTTTTTT. Complete variable domain (other parts from reference TRBV25-1 and TRBJ1-4): EADIYQTPRYLVIGTGKKITLECSQTMGHDKMYWYQQDPGMELHLIHYSYGVNSTEKGDLSSESTVSRIRTEHFPLTLESARPSHTSQYLCASSEGQGAGEKLFFGSGTQLSVL.

This clonotype has at least ten counts. Sequence at one end of the junction differs from germline and may be a read error. The chain uses TRBV5-1 and TRBJ2-5; TRBD1 matches at 9 bases. Germline V gene sequence: CDR1 SGHRS, CDR2 YFSETQ. The CDR3 is made up of 14 amino acids. CDR3 in DNA: TGTGCCAGCAGTCCGGGACAGGGCAGAGAGACCCAGTACTTC. It codes for CASSPGQGRETQYF.

This clonotype was seen a handful of times. The V and J genes are TRBV7-2 and TRBJ2-2, with 10 positions matching TRBD2. V was pared by 5 bases and J by 2 bases, with 5 bases of the junction left unmatched. The CDR3 runs 16 residues. CDR1 and CDR2 (germline): SGHTA, FQGNSA. Here the CDR3 reads CASSPTSGSNTGELFF. Here the CDR3 DNA reads TGTGCCAGCAGCCCGACTAGCGGGTCAAACACCGGGGAGCTGTTTTTT.

This clonotype was seen more than once but under ten times. The chain couples TRBV25-1 to TRBJ1-2; D may be TRBD1 (5 bases). Between the trimmed V and J ends, which lost 1 base and 0 bases, there was a span of 12 bases. CDR3 length: 16 amino acids. Germline loops: CDR1 MGHDK, CDR2 SYGVNS. CDR3 protein: CASSESSDSSNYGYTF. DNA of the CDR3: TGTGCCAGCAGTGAATCTAGCGACAGTTCTAACTATGGCTACACCTTC.

This clonotype was detected ten times or more. V gene TRBV28 combines with J gene TRBJ2-7, with D maybe TRBD2 (6 bases). Germline V CDR1 and CDR2: MDHEN, SYDVKM. This CDR3 has 12 residues. Deletions cut 6 bases from V and 7 bases from J, with 13 bases between. Here the CDR3 reads CASSSWGGEQYF. In DNA, the CDR3 is TGTGCCAGCAGCTCCTGGGGAGGAGAGCAGTACTTC.

This clonotype was seen only a few times. The J gene is TRBJ1-5, the V gene TRBV5-1; D may be TRBD1 (6 bases). Germline assignment: CDR1 SGHRS and CDR2 YFSETQ. The CDR3 has 17 residues. V lost 4 bases to trimming and J lost 4 bases, with 21 bases between them. The CDR3 is CASSPEGGAVENQPQHF. CDR3 nucleotides: TGCGCCAGCAGCCCGGAGGGGGGTGCCGTCGAGAATCAGCCCCAGCATTTT.

The chain links TRBV7-6 to TRBJ1-1; D might be TRBD1 (5 bases). Trimming left V 5 bases short and J 1 base short, with 14 bases between. This CDR3 comprises 15 residues. Germline V CDR1 and CDR2: SGHVS, FNYEAQ. The CDR3 protein is CASSVSGTGNTEAFF. Here the CDR3 DNA reads TGTGCCAGCAGCGTATCCGGGACGGGGAACACTGAAGCTTTCTTT. The whole variable domain, remainder taken from reference TRBV7-6 and TRBJ1-1, is GAGVSQSPRYKVTKRGQDVALRCDPISGHVSLYWYRQALGQGPEFLTYFNYEAQQDKSGLPNDRFSAERPEGSISTLTIQRTEQRDSAMYRCASSVSGTGNTEAFFGQGTRLTVV.

This chain connects TRBV2 to TRBJ2-1, with D tentatively TRBD2 (6 bases). CDR3 length: 14 amino acids. CDR1 SNHLY and CDR2 FYNNEI come from the germline V gene. The V end lost 4 bases, the J end lost 4 bases, and 11 bases lay between the germline ends. CDR3 sequence: CASSGRGTYNEQFF. The CDR3 coding sequence is TGTGCCAGCAGTGGGAGGGGTACATACAATGAGCAGTTCTTC.

The chain couples TRBV3-1 to TRBJ2-1, with D tentatively TRBD1 or TRBD2 (6 bases each). Trimming took 4 bases from V and 10 from J, leaving 14 bases between them. The CDR3 has 13 amino acids. Per germline, CDR1 LGHDT and CDR2 YNNKEL (reference sequence). The CDR3 is CASSPLGGGEQFF. DNA for the CDR3: TGTGCCAGCAGCCCCTTGGGGGGCGGAGAGCAGTTCTTC.

Remarks on this clonotype: At one end the junction does not follow the germline gene, possibly because of a read error. The DNA for the CDR3 is TGCGCCTGCAGCCAAGATCACCGGACAGGGCGAGAGACCCAGTACTTC. This sequence encodes CACSQDHRTGRETQYF. The V call is TRBV4-1, the J call TRBJ2-7; 8 nucleotides match TRBD1. Gene TRBJ2-5 matches the end of the DNA better, so the J call may be wrong. This CDR3 has 16 residues. CDR1 and CDR2 (germline): MGHRA, YSYEKL.

The chain uses TRBV5-1 and TRBJ2-5; 10 nucleotides agree with TRBD1. The end of the DNA aligns better with TRBJ2-1, so the J call may be wrong. This CDR3 region has 19 residues. Per the germline V gene, CDR1 is SGHRS and CDR2 is YFSETQ. The CDR3 sequence is CASSLADRGWDGPRFEQFF. In DNA form, the CDR3 reads TGCGCCAGCAGCTTGGCGGACAGGGGGTGGGACGGCCCCCGTTTTGAGCAGTTCTTC.

This clonotype was detected ten times or more. CDR3 in DNA: TGCAGCGTTGAGACTAGCGGGGGGCCAGGAGATACGCAGTATTTT. This codes for CSVETSGGPGDTQYF. The chain combines TRBV29-1 with TRBJ2-3; 13 bases align to TRBD2. Germline V lookup: CDR1 SQVTM, CDR2 ANQGSEA. CDR3 size: 15 residues. The V and J ends lost 3 bases and 5 bases, in that order; junction bases with no gene match: 5.

This clonotype has a handful of counts. The chain combines TRBV3-1 with TRBJ1-4; D remains ambiguous. CDR3 length equals 14 residues. Germline CDR1 is LGHDT and CDR2 is YNNKEL (reference sequence). V lost 3 bases and J lost 7, with 12 bases in between. The CDR3 coding sequence is TGTGCCAGCAGCCAGACAACCGGGCCTGAAAAACTGTTTTTT. Residues: CASSQTTGPEKLFF.

This clonotype showed up just a few times. The chain has TRBV20-1 and TRBJ2-7; no clear D. This CDR3 is built from 15 residues. The V gene's germline CDR1 is DFQATT and CDR2 SNEGSKA (reference sequence). With 0 bases removed from V and 0 bases from J, the gap between germline ends came to 12 bases. The CDR3 region has the DNA TGCAGTGCTAGAGACGACAAAACGAGCTCCTACGAGCAGTACTTC. Its translation is CSARDDKTSSYEQYF.

The rearrangement joins TRBV2 to TRBJ2-7; a possible D gene is TRBD1 (6 bases). This CDR3 is 15 amino acids long. Trimming removed 1 base at V and 6 bases at J, with 16 bases between. Germline lookup yields CDR1 SNHLY and CDR2 FYNNEI. CDR3 coding DNA: TGTGCCAGCAGTGAAGGGCAGGGGCTGTCGGTCGAGCAGTACTTC. Protein: CASSEGQGLSVEQYF.

CDR3 in amino acids: CASSVGLAGARETQYF. The CDR3 bases are TGTGCCAGCAGCGTAGGCCTAGCGGGGGCTCGTGAGACCCAGTACTTC. The chain uses TRBV9 and TRBJ2-5, with 10 bases aligning to TRBD2. The CDR3 contains 16 residues. V was clipped by 0 bases and J by 5 bases; unmatched bases: 7. The germline V gene encodes CDR1 SGDLS and CDR2 YYNGEE.

The chain recombines TRBV6-1 with TRBJ2-6; 9 bases align to TRBD1. V shed 7 bases and J 0 bases; nucleotides not matched to a gene: 7. CDR1 and CDR2 from the germline V gene are MNHNS and SASEGT. This CDR3 comprises 17 residues. For the CDR3, the DNA is TGTGCCAGCACCCGGGACAGGGCTAGCTCTGGGGCCAACGTCCTGACTTTC. Translating gives CASTRDRASSGANVLTF.

This chain uses TRBV3-1 with TRBJ2-2; D is ambiguous. Between the trimmed V and J ends, which lost 0 bases and 4 bases, there was a span of 9 bases. The CDR3 runs to 15 residues. Germline CDR1 and CDR2: LGHDT and YNNKEL (reference sequence). CDR3 region: CASSQDVSSTGELFF. CDR3 in DNA: TGTGCCAGCAGCCAAGATGTCAGTTCCACCGGGGAGCTGTTTTTT.